Sequencing of this T cell receptor (beta chain) was carried out in a study of blood T cell repertoires in COVID-19. Study context: Acute-phase and convalescent COVID-19 samples originated in the United States, Italy and Spain.

As processed by the authors: Counts of nucleated cells, estimated from reference gene primer amplification, were obtained. Method: immunoSEQ multiplex PCR; TCRdb's copy keeps in-frame clones and lacks some. D and trimming were read from the DNA, whereas the V and J calls and clone size are those reported in that table. The repertoire holds 30,000 to 40,000 clones, with 75% as singletons. From germline, CDR1 is SGHTA and CDR2 FQGNSA. Unmatched junction bases numbered 3, after V lost 3 bases and J lost 3 bases. The CDR3 totals 14 residues. The sample was peripheral blood. This chain links TRBV7-2 with TRBJ2-5; the match to TRBD1 covers 8 bases. This TCR derives from a man older than 75 with active or convalescent COVID-19. The DNA for the CDR3 is TGTGCCAGCAGCTTGTCGGACAGGGAAGAGACCCAGTACTTC. It specifies CASSLSDREETQYF.